Listed here are 14 T cell receptor beta chains from one sample, sequenced in a study of post-analysis software for immune sequencing data. Study-wide findings and caveats: Controls showed lower frequencies than patients for five TRBV segments, and TRBV5-6, TRBV5-1 and TRBV20-1 were among these.

For these TCRs, the target antigens are not known. TCR beta cDNA libraries included unique molecular identifiers. MiXCR, run by TCRdb on the PCR reads, gives a single entry per CDR3 protein. This table holds about 460,000 distinct CDR3 sequences, roughly 45% found once. The sample comprised blood. The source is a girl aged 5 to 17 with multiple sclerosis.

This clonotype turned up a few times. The chain couples TRBV7-2 to TRBJ2-7; 12 bases map to TRBD2. Germline CDR1 reads SGHTA; CDR2 reads FQGNSA. The CDR3 is 14 amino acids. V shed 5 bases, J shed 3 bases, and the junction held 2 bases outside the gene matches. Here the CDR3 DNA reads TGTGCCAGCAGCAAACTAGCGGGAGGCTACGAGCAGTACTTC. Protein sequence: CASSKLAGGYEQYF.

The rearrangement uses TRBV25-1 and TRBJ2-1; no firm D call. The CDR3 loop spans 14 amino acids. With 1 base removed from V and 0 bases from J, the gap between germline ends came to 4 bases. Germline CDR1 and CDR2: MGHDK and SYGVNS. The CDR3 bases are TGTGCCAGCAGTGAATCAGTCTCCTACAATGAGCAGTTCTTC. Amino acid sequence: CASSESVSYNEQFF.

The V call is TRBV4-2, the J call TRBJ2-6, with TRBD1 matching over 9 bases. Losses at the gene ends were 2 bases for V and 3 bases for J; bases not matched to a gene: 5. The CDR3 runs to 17 residues. Germline lookup yields CDR1 LGHNA and CDR2 YNFKEQ. Here the CDR3 reads CASSQLQGASGANVLTF. The CDR3 DNA reads TGTGCCAGCAGCCAACTACAGGGGGCCAGTGGGGCCAACGTCCTGACTTTC.

This clonotype was recorded many times. The chain joins TRBV29-1 to TRBJ2-5; a weak D match, TRBD1 (6 bases). Trimming left V 2 bases short and J 2 bases short, with 9 bases between. CDR3 length: 13 residues. The germline V gene has CDR1 SQVTM and CDR2 ANQGSEA. This chain's CDR3 is CSVEWDNQETQYF. The CDR3 DNA reads as TGCAGCGTTGAATGGGACAATCAAGAGACCCAGTACTTC.

The rearrangement links TRBV11-3 to TRBJ2-1; D is perhaps TRBD2 (7 bases). Germline CDR1 and CDR2: SGHNT and YENEEA. This CDR3 is 15 amino acids long. Between the trimmed V and J ends, which lost 2 bases and 3 bases, there was a span of 11 bases. In DNA, the CDR3 is TGTGCCAGCAGCTTAAGGGAGGGGGTCTACAATGAGCAGTTCTTC. Translated, it gives CASSLREGVYNEQFF.

In this sample, this clonotype turned up a few times. The rearrangement links TRBV20-1 to TRBJ2-5; 8 nucleotides align to TRBD2. CDR3 size: 14 residues. Germline V lookup: CDR1 DFQATT, CDR2 SNEGSKA (reference sequence). With V trimmed by 3 bases and J by 1 base, 4 bases remained unmatched. The CDR3 DNA follows: TGCAGTGCTAGCGGTCTAGCGGGCCAAGAGACCCAGTACTTC. Translating gives CSASGLAGQETQYF.

This clonotype was counted between two and nine times. CDR3: CAIRLAASYEQYF. CDR3 bases: TGTGCCATCAGGCTAGCTGCATCCTACGAGCAGTACTTC. The chain carries TRBV10-3 and TRBJ2-7, with D maybe TRBD2 (5 bases). The CDR3 length is 13 residues. Trimming stripped 6 bases from V and 1 base from J, with 10 bases between. Germline-derived CDR1 and CDR2 are ENHRY and SYGVKD.

There are a few counts of this clonotype. The chain recombines TRBV28 with TRBJ2-7; D gene unclear. Between the trimmed V and J ends, which lost 7 bases and 1 base, there was a span of 20 bases. Per germline, CDR1 MDHEN and CDR2 SYDVKM. The CDR3 length is 16 residues. In nucleotides, the CDR3 is TGTGCCAGCAACCGACGATCCCTTCCCGGGTCCTACGAGCAGTACTTC. It translates to CASNRRSLPGSYEQYF.

The gene calls are TRBV5-1 and TRBJ2-3; no clear D. The CDR3 spans 14 residues. The ends were cut back, 6 bases at V and 2 bases at J, with 13 bases in the middle. Germline CDR1 reads SGHRS; CDR2 reads YFSETQ. In DNA form, the CDR3 reads TGCGCCAGCACCTTACCAGAATCCACAGATACGCAGTATTTT. Amino acids: CASTLPESTDTQYF.

Comments on this clonotype: With a much larger clone just one base away, this may be a read error. The gene calls are TRBV7-9 and TRBJ1-2, with unresolved D. Germline V gene lookup returns CDR1 SEHNR and CDR2 FQNEAQ (reference sequence). Between the trimmed V and J ends, which lost 2 bases and 7 bases, there was a span of 2 bases. The CDR3 is 10 amino acids. Written as DNA, the CDR3 is TGTGCCAGCAGCTTAAGTGGCTACACCTTC. It yields the protein CASSLSGYTF. The whole variable domain, filled in from reference TRBV7-9 and TRBJ1-2, reads DTGVSQNPRHKITKRGQNVTFRCDPISEHNRLYWYRQTLGQGPEFLTYFQNEAQLEKSRLLSDRFSAERPKGSFSTLEIQRTEQGDSAMYLCASSLSGYTFGSGTRLTVV.

V gene TRBV5-1 combines with J gene TRBJ2-5, with D tentatively TRBD1 (6 bases). Germline assignment: CDR1 SGHRS and CDR2 YFSETQ. V lost 8 bases to trimming and J lost 3 bases, with 20 bases between them. CDR3 length equals 15 residues. DNA for the CDR3: TGCGCCAGTACCCGTCGGGACACTATGGAAGAGACCCAGTACTTC. Encoded protein: CASTRRDTMEETQYF.

This clonotype has a handful of counts. The rearrangement uses TRBV28 and TRBJ1-2; D is ambiguous. The germline gives CDR1 MDHEN, CDR2 SYDVKM. There are 12 residues in the CDR3. The V and J ends lost 2 bases and 5 bases respectively, with 6 bases between them. The chain's CDR3 is CASSLPGYGYTF. CDR3 bases: TGTGCCAGCAGTTTACCGGGGTATGGCTACACCTTC.

This CDR3 reads CSAREAGRNKAFF. CDR3 nucleotides: TGCAGTGCTAGAGAGGCAGGAAGGAATAAAGCTTTCTTT. V gene TRBV20-1 combines with J gene TRBJ1-1; no definite D call. In germline, CDR1 is DFQATT, CDR2 SNEGSKA (reference sequence). V gave up 0 bases and J gave up 9 bases, with 14 bases separating them. The CDR3 runs to 13 residues.

This clonotype came up a few times. This rearrangement joins TRBV4-2 to TRBJ2-7; D gene unclear. The CDR3 sequence is 12 residues long. Germline assignment: CDR1 LGHNA and CDR2 YNFKEQ. V shed 8 bases and J shed 6 bases, with 14 bases lying between them. The CDR3 region is CASRRPDSEQYF. The CDR3 DNA reads as TGTGCCAGCCGGCGCCCCGATTCCGAGCAGTACTTC.